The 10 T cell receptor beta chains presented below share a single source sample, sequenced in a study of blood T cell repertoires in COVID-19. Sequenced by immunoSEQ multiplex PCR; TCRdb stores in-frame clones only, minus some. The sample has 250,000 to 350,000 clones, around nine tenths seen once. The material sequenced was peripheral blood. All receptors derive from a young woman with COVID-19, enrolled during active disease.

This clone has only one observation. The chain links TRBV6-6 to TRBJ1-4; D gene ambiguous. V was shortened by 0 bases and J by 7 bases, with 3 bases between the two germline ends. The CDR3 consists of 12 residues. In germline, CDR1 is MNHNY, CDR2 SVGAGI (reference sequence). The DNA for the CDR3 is TGTGCCAGCAGTTACTCGGCTGAAAAACTGTTTTTT. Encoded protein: CASSYSAEKLFF.

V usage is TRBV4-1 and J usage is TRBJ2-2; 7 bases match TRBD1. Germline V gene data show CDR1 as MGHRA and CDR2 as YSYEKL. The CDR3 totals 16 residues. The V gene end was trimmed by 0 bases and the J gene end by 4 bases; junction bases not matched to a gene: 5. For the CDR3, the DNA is TGCGCCAGCAGCCAAGAACGTCAGGGGGTCACCGGGGAGCTGTTTTTT. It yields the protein CASSQERQGVTGELFF.

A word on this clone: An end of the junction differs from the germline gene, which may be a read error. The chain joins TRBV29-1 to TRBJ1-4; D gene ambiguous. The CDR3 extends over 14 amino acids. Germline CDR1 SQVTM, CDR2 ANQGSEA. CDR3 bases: TGCAGTGTTGCGCTCCGACAAGATAATGAAAAACTGTTTTTT. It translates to CSVALRQDNEKLFF.

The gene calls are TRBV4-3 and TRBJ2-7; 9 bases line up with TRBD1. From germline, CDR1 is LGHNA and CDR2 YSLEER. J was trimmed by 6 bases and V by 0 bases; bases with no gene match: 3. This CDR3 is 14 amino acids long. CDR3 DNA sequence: TGCGCCAGCAGCCAAGATGGGACAGGGAGCGAGCAGTACTTC. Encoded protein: CASSQDGTGSEQYF.

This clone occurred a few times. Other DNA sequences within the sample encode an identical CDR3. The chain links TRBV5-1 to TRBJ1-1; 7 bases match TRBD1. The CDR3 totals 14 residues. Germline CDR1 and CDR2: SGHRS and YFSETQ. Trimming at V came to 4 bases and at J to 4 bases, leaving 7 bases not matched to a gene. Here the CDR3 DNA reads TGCGCCAGCAGCCTAAGACAGGGAGGCACTGAAGCTTTCTTT. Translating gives CASSLRQGGTEAFF.

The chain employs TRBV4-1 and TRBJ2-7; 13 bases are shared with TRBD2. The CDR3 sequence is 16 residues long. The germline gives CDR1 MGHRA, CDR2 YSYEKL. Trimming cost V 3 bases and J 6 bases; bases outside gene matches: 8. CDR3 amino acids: CASSQQGTSGMREQYF. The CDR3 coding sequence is TGCGCCAGCAGCCAGCAGGGGACTAGCGGGATGCGCGAGCAGTACTTC.

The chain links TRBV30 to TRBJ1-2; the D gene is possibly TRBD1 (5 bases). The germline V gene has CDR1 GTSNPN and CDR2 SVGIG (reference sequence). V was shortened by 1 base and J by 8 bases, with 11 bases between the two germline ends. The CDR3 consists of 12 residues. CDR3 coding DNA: TGTGCCTGGAGTGCCGCGGGGGAGGGCTACACCTTC. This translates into CAWSAAGEGYTF.

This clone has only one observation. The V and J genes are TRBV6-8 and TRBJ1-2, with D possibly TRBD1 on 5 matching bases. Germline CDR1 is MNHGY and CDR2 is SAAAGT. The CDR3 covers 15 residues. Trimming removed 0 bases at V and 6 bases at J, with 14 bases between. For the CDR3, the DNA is TGTGCCAGCAGTTACTCGCGGCGGGGCCTCCATGGCTACACCTTC. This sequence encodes CASSYSRRGLHGYTF.

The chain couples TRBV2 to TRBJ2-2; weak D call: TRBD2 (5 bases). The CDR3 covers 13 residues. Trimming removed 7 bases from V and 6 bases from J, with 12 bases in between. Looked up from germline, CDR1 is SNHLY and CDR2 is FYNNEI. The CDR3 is CASTLGRSGELFF. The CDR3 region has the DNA TGTGCCAGCACCCTAGGGAGATCCGGGGAGCTGTTTTTT.

This chain's CDR3 is CAWSVGGAAFF. For the CDR3, the DNA is TGTGCCTGGAGTGTAGGGGGCGCAGCTTTCTTT. The chain carries TRBV30 and TRBJ1-1; TRBD1 matches 7 bases. Germline V gives CDR1 GTSNPN, CDR2 SVGIG (reference sequence). The V and J ends lost 0 bases and 10 bases, in that order; junction bases with no gene match: 2. The CDR3 is 11 amino acids. Full variable domain (outside the CDR3, taken from reference TRBV30 and TRBJ1-1): SQTIHQWPATLVQPVGSPLSLECTVEGTSNPNLYWYRQAAGRGLQLLFYSVGIGQISSEVPQNLSASRPQDRQFILSSKKLLLSDSGFYLCAWSVGGAAFFGQGTRLTVV.